This T cell receptor beta chain was sequenced for a study of T cells in narcolepsy. Background on the study: Enrolled donors included narcolepsy type 1 or type 2 patients and healthy controls.

Trimming took off 7 bases at V and 3 bases at J, with 7 bases between the two ends. The CDR3 is 11 residues long. Germline-derived CDR1 and CDR2 are MNHNS and SASEGT. Profiled with immunoSEQ multiplex PCR; TCRdb holds only in-frame clones, not every one. The sample records fewer than 15,000 clones, 70% to 90% being singletons. The sequenced sample was CD45RA- memory CD4+ T cells from PBMCs. The sequence came from a human donor with narcolepsy. The V gene is TRBV6-1, the J gene TRBJ2-7; a possible D gene is TRBD2 (5 bases). The CDR3 DNA follows: TGTGCCAGCATAGACTACTACGAGCAGTACTTC. Residues: CASIDYYEQYF.